These 6 T cell receptor beta chains originate from one sample sequenced in a study of graft-versus-host responses after intestinal transplantation (dated by TCRdb to 2020 to 2022). Library preparation was by the immunoSEQ multiplex PCR assay. In its TCRdb copy, this immuneACCESS table keeps in-frame sequences only and misses some clones. Where compared with another copy, unresolved V genes explain less than half of these, and the others have no known cause. The sample table contains about 98,000 clones; only one count was recorded for around 86% of them. Around 1.4% of the sample is in the top ten clones. The sample was PBMCs, taken 255 days after intestinal transplant. These receptors came from a human patient who received an intestinal transplant, so some T cells may come from the graft donor.

The rearrangement links TRBV7-9 to TRBJ1-1; D remains ambiguous. The CDR3 runs to 17 residues. V dropped 1 base and J dropped 4 bases, with 19 bases sitting between them. Per the germline V gene, CDR1 is SEHNR and CDR2 is FQNEAQ (reference sequence). The CDR3 nucleotides are TGTGCCAGCAGCTTAGTCTCTGGGGAGGGTGAGAGCACTGAAGCTTTCTTT. It codes for CASSLVSGEGESTEAFF.

This chain links TRBV4-1 with TRBJ2-7; D is unclear. With 2 bases removed from V and 2 bases from J, the gap between germline ends came to 16 bases. The germline V gene encodes CDR1 MGHRA and CDR2 YSYEKL. The CDR3 loop spans 16 amino acids. CDR3 sequence reads: CASSQPDTGLTYEQYF. In nucleotides, the CDR3 is TGCGCCAGCAGCCAACCCGACACCGGGCTAACCTACGAGCAGTACTTC.

This clone has a single count. The chain is built from TRBV16 and TRBJ2-7; D may be TRBD2 (5 bases). Germline loops: CDR1 KGHSY, CDR2 FQNENV. The CDR3 loop spans 11 amino acids. The ends were cut back, 5 bases at V and 8 bases at J, with 10 bases in the middle. The CDR3 here is CASSGRGKQYV. CDR3 coding DNA: TGTGCCAGCAGCGGTCGGGGAAAGCAGTACGTC.

This clone was observed a single time. This chain links TRBV9 with TRBJ2-7; TRBD1 aligns across 7 bases. The CDR3 is 16 residues long. Germline V gene data show CDR1 as SGDLS and CDR2 as YYNGEE. J gave up 5 bases and V 0 bases, and 11 bases lay outside the gene matches. The CDR3 loop is CASSVGAGDRSHEQYF. The DNA for the CDR3 is TGTGCCAGCAGCGTAGGGGCTGGGGACAGATCCCACGAGCAGTACTTC.

This chain connects TRBV19 to TRBJ2-7, with 8 bases fitting TRBD1. This CDR3 spans 14 amino acids. Germline CDR1 LNHDA, CDR2 SQIVND (reference sequence). J was trimmed by 4 bases and V by 3 bases; bases with no gene match: 5. In DNA, the CDR3 is TGTGCCAGTAGTATGGCAGGGGGCCGGTACGAGCAGTACTTC. This translates into CASSMAGGRYEQYF.

J is TRBJ1-2 and V is TRBV6-6; 9 bases match TRBD1. The V gene end was trimmed by 2 bases and the J gene end by 3 bases; junction bases not matched to a gene: 7. CDR3 length: 16 amino acids. Germline lookup yields CDR1 MNHNY and CDR2 SVGAGI (reference sequence). The CDR3 loop is CASSYLWTGDDYGYTF. CDR3 coding DNA: TGTGCCAGCAGTTACCTCTGGACAGGGGATGACTATGGCTACACCTTC.